The 8 T cell receptor beta chains below all came from one sample that was sequenced in a study of T cells in Graves' hyperthyroidism and ophthalmopathy. Researchers amplified the TCR beta CDR3 regions from RNA transcripts. Primed by the HTBI set, a first-round RT-PCR was run on the TCR CDR3. Each CDR3 protein is one row after TCRdb ran MiXCR on the multiplex PCR reads. The sample includes hundreds of thousands of distinct CDR3 sequences, around 13% of them seen just once. Sequenced sample: blood. These TCRs come from a woman under 40 with Graves' hyperthyroidism.

This clonotype was detected many times. The rearrangement joins TRBV28 to TRBJ2-1; D uncertain. Looked up from germline, CDR1 is MDHEN and CDR2 is SYDVKM. V was pared by 5 bases and J by 3 bases, with 14 bases between. The CDR3 contains 15 residues. CDR3 in DNA: TGTGCCAGCAGTCCACCCGCTAGAAACTACAATGAGCAGTTCTTC. Protein product: CASSPPARNYNEQFF.

This clonotype has a count of ten or more. The chain has TRBV20-1 and TRBJ2-2; unclear D gene. Trimming removed 3 bases from V and 0 bases from J, with 14 bases in between. The CDR3 is 16 amino acids. Germline CDR1 and CDR2: DFQATT and SNEGSKA (reference sequence). The CDR3 loop reads CSARVRGQSNTGELFF. In DNA form, the CDR3 reads TGCAGTGCTAGGGTCCGTGGGCAGTCGAACACCGGGGAGCTGTTTTTT.

This clonotype has ten or more counts. The gene calls are TRBV6-1 and TRBJ2-7, with 13 bases matching TRBD2. CDR3 length: 19 amino acids. Trimming removed 4 bases from V and 0 bases from J; junction bases left unmatched: 12. Germline-derived CDR1 and CDR2 are MNHNS and SASEGT. Here the CDR3 DNA reads TGTGCCAGCAGTGTCTTCGTGTTAACTAGCGGGAGGGCCTCCTACGAGCAGTACTTC. Encoded protein: CASSVFVLTSGRASYEQYF.

This clonotype showed up many times. The rearrangement uses TRBV6-2 or TRBV6-3 and TRBJ2-1; D gene ambiguous. The CDR3 spans 15 residues. CDR1 MNHEY and CDR2 SVGEGT come from the germline V gene. Trimming removed 8 bases from V and 4 bases from J, with 18 bases in between. As DNA, the CDR3 is TGTGCCAGCGACTCTGATGCCGGAGATTACAATGAGCAGTTCTTC. Its translation: CASDSDAGDYNEQFF.

This clonotype was observed at least ten times. V is TRBV6-1 and J is TRBJ1-3; 8 bases line up with TRBD1. Per germline, CDR1 MNHNS and CDR2 SASEGT. CDR3 length: 14 amino acids. The J segment lost 5 bases and the V segment lost 6 bases, leaving 6 bases of the junction unmatched. The CDR3 region is CASSLTGERNTIYF. The CDR3 coding sequence is TGTGCCAGCAGCCTGACAGGGGAGAGAAACACCATATATTTT.

Concerning this clonotype itself: This may come from a read error, since a much larger clone is one base off. This chain connects TRBV28 to TRBJ2-1; the match to TRBD1 covers 8 bases. V lost 8 bases and J lost 8; bases outside the gene matches: 17. Germline CDR1 reads MDHEN; CDR2 reads SYDVKM. CDR3 length: 16 amino acids. CDR3 amino acids: CASGVVRTGPDDEQFF. The CDR3 DNA is TGTGCCAGCGGGGTAGTTCGGACAGGGCCCGACGATGAGCAGTTCTTC.

The rearrangement joins TRBV5-6 to TRBJ1-6, with TRBD1 matching 9 bases. The germline V gene has CDR1 SGHDT and CDR2 YYEEEE. This CDR3 contains 17 residues. V lost 4 bases to trimming and J lost 9 bases; unmatched junction nucleotides: 14. The CDR3 loop is CASSAGTGTRRRSPLHF. DNA of the CDR3: TGTGCCAGCAGCGCCGGGACAGGGACGCGGAGGCGTTCACCCCTCCACTTT.

The sample holds many counts of this clonotype. This chain connects TRBV7-6 to TRBJ1-5, with TRBD1 as a possible D gene (6 bases). Trimming removed 1 base from V and 6 bases from J, with 10 bases in between. The germline V gene has CDR1 SGHVS and CDR2 FNYEAQ. The CDR3 runs 14 residues. The CDR3 is CASSLDQGLQPQHF. CDR3 DNA sequence: TGTGCCAGCAGCTTAGATCAGGGGCTTCAGCCCCAGCATTTT.